Each of the 10 T cell receptor beta chains below was sequenced from the same sample in a study of blood T cell repertoires in COVID-19. Repertoires were generated with immunoSEQ multiplex PCR, while TCRdb's copy carries only in-frame clones and drops some. The sample includes 150,000 to 200,000 clones, roughly 85% of them seen just once. The source material was peripheral blood. The receptor set was obtained from a woman aged 50 to 60 with COVID-19, enrolled during active disease.

This clone was found a few times. The rearrangement links TRBV15 to TRBJ2-3; D remains unclear. CDR3 size: 15 residues. From germline, CDR1 is LNHNV and CDR2 YYDKDF (reference sequence). Trimming stripped 5 bases from V and 5 bases from J, with 17 bases between. For the CDR3, the DNA is TGTGCCACCAGCCCCCCCCCAACCGGTGAAGATACGCAGTATTTT. Translating gives CATSPPPTGEDTQYF.

The chain uses TRBV28 and TRBJ1-1, with TRBD1 as a possible D gene (5 bases). Germline V gene lookup returns CDR1 MDHEN and CDR2 SYDVKM. The CDR3 length is 11 residues. Trimming stripped 11 bases from V and 12 bases from J, with 19 bases between. This chain's CDR3 is CAGAFRESTFF. The CDR3, as DNA: TGTGCCGGCGCTTTCAGGGAATCGACTTTCTTT.

This chain connects TRBV10-3 to TRBJ2-5, with 10 nucleotides matching TRBD1. V trimming: 8 bases; J trimming: 3 bases; junction bases outside the gene matches: 3. The CDR3 extends over 13 amino acids. Germline lookup yields CDR1 ENHRY and CDR2 SYGVKD. CDR3 coding DNA: TGTGCCATCCGGGGGACAGGGGAAGAGACCCAGTACTTC. It yields the protein CAIRGTGEETQYF.

This chain connects TRBV7-9 to TRBJ2-5; D is unclear. Deletions cut 3 bases from V and 3 bases from J, with 2 bases between. The CDR3 runs 11 residues. Germline CDR1 and CDR2: SEHNR and FQNEAQ (reference sequence). The CDR3 nucleotides read TGTGCCAGCAGCTTCAAAGAGACCCAGTACTTC. Its protein product is CASSFKETQYF.

The chain employs TRBV6-5 and TRBJ1-2, with 10 nucleotides matching TRBD1. In germline, CDR1 is MNHEY, CDR2 SVGAGI. CDR3 size: 12 residues. V dropped 7 bases and J dropped 6; count of bases not matched to a gene: 2. The CDR3 is CASKGTGDGYTF. CDR3 sequence (DNA): TGTGCCAGCAAGGGGACAGGGGATGGCTACACCTTC.

The rearrangement joins TRBV9 to TRBJ1-1; possible D gene TRBD1, 5 bases. Trimming shortened V by 1 base and J by 6 bases, and 25 bases separated the two germline ends. The CDR3 loop spans 18 amino acids. Germline loops: CDR1 SGDLS, CDR2 YYNGEE. CDR3 loop: CASSVKGYGGEHEAEAFF. Written as DNA, the CDR3 is TGTGCCAGCAGCGTAAAAGGGTATGGGGGGGAGCATGAGGCTGAAGCTTTCTTT.

V gene TRBV18 combines with J gene TRBJ2-3, with D maybe TRBD2 (5 bases). V lost 2 bases, J lost 6 bases, and 15 bases lay in between. CDR1 is KGHSH and CDR2 is LQKENI in the germline V gene. The CDR3 extends over 15 amino acids. The CDR3 nucleotides read TGTGCCAGCTCACCAAGGGCAGGACTCGTCGATACGCAGTATTTT. Its protein product is CASSPRAGLVDTQYF.

V and J are TRBV11-1 and TRBJ2-1, with 8 bases matching TRBD2. After removal of 4 bases from V and 8 bases from J, the junction contained 13 bases not matched to a gene. Germline CDR1 reads SGHAT; CDR2 reads FQDESV (reference sequence). The CDR3 length is 16 residues. The CDR3 bases are TGTGCCAGCAGCTCGTTTTTGCGGGGGGACCCCCATGAGCAGTTCTTC. Translating gives CASSSFLRGDPHEQFF.

The chain couples TRBV7-6 to TRBJ1-3; 7 nucleotides align to TRBD1. Germline lookup yields CDR1 SGHVS and CDR2 FNYEAQ. V lost 3 bases to trimming and J lost 2 bases; unmatched junction nucleotides: 4. This CDR3 spans 15 amino acids. CDR3 protein: CASSLTGNAGNTIYF. CDR3 bases: TGTGCCAGCAGCTTGACAGGGAATGCTGGAAACACCATATATTTT. Drawing the rest from reference TRBV7-6 and TRBJ1-3, the complete variable domain is GAGVSQSPRYKVTKRGQDVALRCDPISGHVSLYWYRQALGQGPEFLTYFNYEAQQDKSGLPNDRFSAERPEGSISTLTIQRTEQRDSAMYRCASSLTGNAGNTIYFGEGSWLTVV.

The chain combines TRBV2 with TRBJ2-7; weak D call: TRBD2 (9 bases). The CDR3 has 15 residues. Trimming removed 8 bases from V and 6 bases from J, with 23 bases in between. CDR1 SNHLY and CDR2 FYNNEI come from the germline V gene. CDR3 loop: CASGRGGDRSGEQYF. The CDR3 nucleotides are TGTGCCAGCGGCCGCGGGGGGGACAGGTCGGGCGAGCAGTACTTC. Combining the CDR3 with reference TRBV2 and TRBJ2-7 gives the whole variable domain EPEVTQTPSHQVTQMGQEVILRCVPISNHLYFYWYRQILGQKVEFLVSFYNNEISEKSEIFDDQFSVERPDGSNFTLKIRSTKLEDSAMYFCASGRGGDRSGEQYFGPGTRLTVT.